This T cell receptor (beta chain) comes out of a study of T-cell memory formation after mild COVID-19. The study, taken as a whole, reports: Clones that contracted from day 15 to 85 were balanced CD4/CD8, while later expanders leaned CD4+. CD4+ contracting clones lay mainly in CM and EM, CD8+ ones in EMRA.

TCRdb passed the 5' RACE reads through MiXCR, listing each CDR3 protein once. The profile shows about 300,000 distinct CDR3 sequences, 19% of them singletons. This clonotype came up many times. The antigen is unknown. In germline, CDR1 is SGHRS, CDR2 YFSETQ. The V segment lost 5 bases and the J segment 6 bases; nucleotides outside the gene matches: 6. The CDR3 is 14 amino acids. This receptor was identified in a man aged 18 to 29 who had mild COVID-19 (a few samples of this study predate the infection). Cell type and time point are not known. The sample consisted of PBMCs or a T cell subset sorted from them (not recorded which). The gene calls are TRBV5-1 and TRBJ1-4; 8 bases are a match to TRBD1. CDR3 nucleotides: TGCGCCAGCAGTTACCAGGGGGCTGATGAAAAACTGTTTTTT. Translated, it gives CASSYQGADEKLFF. The whole variable domain, remainder taken from reference TRBV5-1 and TRBJ1-4, is KAGVTQTPRYLIKTRGQQVTLSCSPISGHRSVSWYQQTPGQGLQFLFEYFSETQRNKGNFPGRFSGRQFSNSRSEMNVSTLELGDSALYLCASSYQGADEKLFFGSGTQLSVL.